The 27 T cell receptor beta chains listed next were all sequenced from one sample in a study of blood T cell repertoires in COVID-19 (dated by TCRdb to about 2020). Libraries were made using the immunoSEQ multiplex PCR assay. The clones in this table, taken by TCRdb from immuneACCESS, are in-frame only. Not every clone is retained; where verified, under half of the shortfall comes from an unresolved V gene, and the cause of the rest is unknown. This sample gives more than 200,000 clones in total; approximately 90% of them show up just once. Roughly 10% of the sample rests with the top ten. Source material: PBMCs or T cells enriched from blood (not recorded which). The receptors here all came from a man aged 25-45 years who had recovered from COVID-19.

This chain links TRBV5-8 with TRBJ2-3; 8 bases fit TRBD2. Germline CDR1 is SGHTS and CDR2 is YDEGEE. V lost 10 bases and J lost 4; bases outside the gene matches: 11. The CDR3 has 14 amino acids. The CDR3 region is CACRGGRWADTQYF. The CDR3 coding sequence is TGTGCCTGCCGGGGGGGGAGGTGGGCAGATACGCAGTATTTT. The full variable domain, its missing parts supplied by reference TRBV5-8 and TRBJ2-3, is EAGVTQSPTHLIKTRGQQATLRCSPISGHTSVYWYQQALGLGLQFLLWYDEGEERNRGNFPPRFSGRQFPNYSSELNVNALELEDSALYLCACRGGRWADTQYFGPGTRLTVL.

The chain is built from TRBV11-3 and TRBJ1-1; no definite D call. CDR3 length: 15 amino acids. V shed 0 bases and J shed 0 bases, with 8 bases lying between them. Germline CDR1 is SGHNT and CDR2 is YENEEA. The CDR3 nucleotides read TGTGCCAGCAGCTTAGATCCAGATCTGAACACTGAAGCTTTCTTT. Its protein product is CASSLDPDLNTEAFF.

The chain carries TRBV18 and TRBJ2-1, with 9 positions matching TRBD2. The CDR3 has 16 amino acids. The trim removed 1 base at V and 5 bases at J, leaving 6 bases unmatched. Per germline, CDR1 KGHSH and CDR2 LQKENI. Written as DNA, the CDR3 is TGTGCCAGCTCACCACTAGCTAGCGGGACTCACAATGAGCAGTTCTTC. Its protein is CASSPLASGTHNEQFF. The entire variable domain, with the rest obtained from reference TRBV18 and TRBJ2-1, is as follows: NAGVMQNPRHLVRRRGQEARLRCSPMKGHSHVYWYRQLPEEGLKFMVYLQKENIIDESGMPKERFSAEFPKEGPSILRIQQVVRGDSAAYFCASSPLASGTHNEQFFGPGTRLTVL.

This chain joins TRBV9 and TRBJ1-6; D may be TRBD1 (6 bases). V lost 3 bases and J lost 3, with 10 bases in between. The CDR3 loop spans 15 amino acids. The germline gives CDR1 SGDLS, CDR2 YYNGEE. The CDR3 DNA reads as TGTGCCAGCAGCGCAGGGGCTCTCTATAATTCACCCCTCCACTTT. Protein: CASSAGALYNSPLHF.

This clone was observed a few times. The chain links TRBV13 to TRBJ2-7, with 9 bases aligning to TRBD2. Germline lookup yields CDR1 PRHDT and CDR2 FYEKMQ (reference sequence). The CDR3 contains 18 residues. Trimming took 2 bases from V and 6 from J; bases not matched to a gene: 17. CDR3 region: CASSLMGVGAGGLGEQYF. CDR3 DNA: TGTGCCAGCAGCTTAATGGGCGTCGGCGCGGGAGGGTTGGGCGAGCAGTACTTC.

This rearrangement joins TRBV9 to TRBJ1-1, with D tentatively TRBD1 (5 bases). V was pared by 2 bases and J by 0 bases, with 8 bases between. This CDR3 contains 14 residues. The V gene's germline CDR1 is SGDLS and CDR2 YYNGEE. CDR3 protein: CASSVTAMNTEAFF. CDR3 DNA sequence: TGTGCCAGCAGCGTGACAGCCATGAACACTGAAGCTTTCTTT. The full variable domain, with the rest looked up from reference TRBV9 and TRBJ1-1, is DSGVTQTPKHLITATGQRVTLRCSPRSGDLSVYWYQQSLDQGLQFLIQYYNGEERAKGNILERFSAQQFPDLHSELNLSSLELGDSALYFCASSVTAMNTEAFFGQGTRLTVV.

V is TRBV30 and J is TRBJ2-5, with a weak D call TRBD1 (6 bases). The ends were cut back, 5 bases at V and 4 bases at J, with 14 bases in the middle. There are 13 residues in the CDR3. Germline V gene data show CDR1 as GTSNPN and CDR2 as SVGIG (reference sequence). CDR3 bases: TGTGCCTGGGGGCCGATGGGGGCAGAGACCCAGTACTTC. Amino acids: CAWGPMGAETQYF. The whole variable domain, filled in from reference TRBV30 and TRBJ2-5, reads SQTIHQWPATLVQPVGSPLSLECTVEGTSNPNLYWYRQAAGRGLQLLFYSVGIGQISSEVPQNLSASRPQDRQFILSSKKLLLSDSGFYLCAWGPMGAETQYFGPGTRLLVL.

The rearrangement links TRBV11-1 to TRBJ2-2; D unclear. Germline loops: CDR1 SGHAT, CDR2 FQDESV (reference sequence). The CDR3 spans 13 residues. Trimming took 4 bases from V and 5 from J, leaving 8 bases between them. CDR3 in amino acids: CASSSPRTGELFF. DNA of the CDR3: TGTGCCAGCAGCTCCCCGAGGACCGGGGAGCTGTTTTTT.

The V call is TRBV5-8, the J call TRBJ1-2; 8 bases are a match to TRBD1. Per germline, CDR1 SGHTS and CDR2 YDEGEE. This CDR3 is 14 amino acids long. V lost 4 bases to trimming and J lost 8 bases; unmatched junction nucleotides: 10. The CDR3 reads CASSIGQGRSGYTF. The DNA of the CDR3 is TGTGCCAGCAGCATCGGACAGGGTCGAAGCGGCTACACCTTC.

The rearrangement links TRBV9 to TRBJ2-2, with 10 bases lining up with TRBD2. V lost 7 bases to trimming and J lost 6 bases; unmatched junction nucleotides: 9. CDR1 is SGDLS and CDR2 is YYNGEE in the germline V gene. CDR3 length equals 15 residues. The CDR3 spells CASGGWTSGSGELFF. In DNA form, the CDR3 reads TGTGCCAGCGGGGGGTGGACTAGCGGCTCCGGGGAGCTGTTTTTT.

This clone showed up just a few times. CDR3 nucleotide sequence: TGTGCCAGCAGCCTTACAGGGAGTGGAACTGAAGCTTTCTTT. Protein sequence: CASSLTGSGTEAFF. The chain couples TRBV11-2 to TRBJ1-1, with D tentatively TRBD1 (6 bases). CDR1 and CDR2 from the germline V gene are SGHAT and FQNNGV. The germline V and J ends were trimmed by 5 bases and 5 bases, with 15 bases remaining between them. CDR3 length: 14 residues.

The chain employs TRBV9 and TRBJ2-3; D might be TRBD1 (6 bases). The CDR3 contains 14 residues. Germline CDR1 is SGDLS and CDR2 is YYNGEE. Trimming cost V 3 bases and J 2 bases, with 10 bases left between them. CDR3 loop: CASSDRDNTDTQYF. CDR3 DNA: TGTGCCAGCAGCGACCGGGACAACACAGATACGCAGTATTTT.

As to this clone: Other DNA sequences in the same sample also yield this CDR3. V is TRBV7-3 and J is TRBJ2-6; D unclear. The CDR3 has 15 amino acids. V lost 5 bases and J 0 bases, leaving 8 bases between the germline ends. Germline V gene data show CDR1 as SGHTA and CDR2 as FQGTGA. CDR3 sequence (DNA): TGTGCCAGCAGCCCCCAGATCTCTGGGGCCAACGTCCTGACTTTC. Translated, it gives CASSPQISGANVLTF.

For this clone: The sample has other DNA sequences that encode this CDR3 too. This chain links TRBV2 with TRBJ2-7, with D perhaps matching TRBD2 (5 bases). The germline V gene has CDR1 SNHLY and CDR2 FYNNEI. Deletions cut 4 bases from V and 4 bases from J, with 5 bases between. This CDR3 has 11 residues. CDR3 nucleotide sequence: TGTGCCAGCAGTGCGGGGTACGAGCAGTACTTC. Protein sequence: CASSAGYEQYF.

V usage is TRBV7-8 and J usage is TRBJ2-1; D might be TRBD2 (7 bases). V was pared by 3 bases and J by 7 bases, with 10 bases between. CDR3 size: 13 residues. Germline CDR1 SGHVS, CDR2 FQNEAQ. CDR3 amino acids: CASSFGGRNEQFF. CDR3 coding DNA: TGTGCCAGCAGCTTCGGGGGGCGGAATGAGCAGTTCTTC.

This sequence joins TRBV2 and TRBJ1-2; 11 bases agree with TRBD1. The CDR3 has 16 residues. V shed 6 bases and J 6 bases; nucleotides not matched to a gene: 12. CDR1 is SNHLY, CDR2 FYNNEI, per germline. CDR3 residues: CASSQNLRDRGDGYTF. CDR3 in DNA: TGTGCCAGCAGCCAGAACCTCCGGGACAGGGGGGATGGCTACACCTTC.

The chain recombines TRBV7-2 with TRBJ1-1; D not resolved. CDR3 length: 14 amino acids. Germline CDR1 is SGHTA and CDR2 is FQGNSA. V lost 3 bases, J lost 4 bases, and 12 bases lay in between. CDR3 nucleotides: TGTGCCAGCAGCTTTGCAAGATTGAGCACTGAAGCTTTCTTT. This sequence encodes CASSFARLSTEAFF.

V usage is TRBV19 and J usage is TRBJ1-2, with D perhaps TRBD1 (5 bases). Trimming took 3 bases from V and 7 from J, leaving 15 bases between them. Germline-derived CDR1 and CDR2 are LNHDA and SQIVND (reference sequence). This CDR3 has 14 amino acids. Here the CDR3 reads CASSIMAGESGYTF. CDR3 DNA: TGTGCCAGTAGTATTATGGCGGGGGAGAGTGGCTACACCTTC.

The chain combines TRBV28 with TRBJ2-6; a weak D match, TRBD1 (8 bases). The CDR3 has 15 residues. Germline CDR1 reads MDHEN; CDR2 reads SYDVKM. The germline V and J ends were trimmed by 6 bases and 11 bases, with 20 bases remaining between them. The CDR3 reads CASREQGGTTHVLTF. The CDR3 nucleotides read TGTGCCAGCAGGGAACAGGGGGGGACTACACACGTCCTGACTTTC.

This clone was seen just once. The chain is built from TRBV19 and TRBJ1-3; 9 nucleotides line up with TRBD1. The ends lost 8 bases at V and 3 bases at J; junction bases unmatched: 5. The germline CDR1 and CDR2 sequences are LNHDA and SQIVND (reference sequence). This CDR3 comprises 14 residues. This CDR3 is CASQQGAFGNTIYF. The CDR3 nucleotides are TGTGCCAGTCAACAGGGGGCTTTTGGAAACACCATATATTTT.

The rearrangement uses TRBV9 and TRBJ2-3, with TRBD1 as a possible D gene (5 bases). The CDR3 extends over 15 amino acids. Germline V gives CDR1 SGDLS, CDR2 YYNGEE. V shed 1 base and J shed 2 bases, with 11 bases lying between them. The CDR3 loop is CASSVSGHDTDTQYF. CDR3 sequence (DNA): TGTGCCAGCAGCGTATCAGGACATGACACAGATACGCAGTATTTT.

The chain joins TRBV6-5 to TRBJ2-5; D gene ambiguous. The germline V gene has CDR1 MNHEY and CDR2 SVGAGI. This CDR3 has 13 residues. Trimming removed 1 base at V and 4 bases at J, with 7 bases between. The CDR3 spells CASSYLVAETQYF. The CDR3 nucleotides are TGTGCCAGCAGTTACTTGGTGGCAGAGACCCAGTACTTC.

The chain uses TRBV19 and TRBJ2-1; 7 nucleotides align to TRBD2. V shed 2 bases and J 1 base; nucleotides not matched to a gene: 5. Germline CDR1 and CDR2: LNHDA and SQIVND (reference sequence). CDR3 length: 16 amino acids. The CDR3 here is CASSILTGLSYNEQFF. CDR3 bases: TGTGCCAGTAGTATACTAACGGGACTATCCTACAATGAGCAGTTCTTC.

The chain employs TRBV20-1 and TRBJ2-1; D unresolved. With 5 bases removed from V and 10 bases from J, the gap between germline ends came to 9 bases. There are 10 residues in the CDR3. Germline V gene data show CDR1 as DFQATT and CDR2 as SNEGSKA (reference sequence). CDR3 protein: CSARLLEQFF. The DNA for the CDR3 is TGCAGTGCTCGACTCCTCGAGCAGTTCTTC.

This chain joins TRBV5-1 and TRBJ2-1, with 10 bases fitting TRBD1. CDR1 is SGHRS, CDR2 YFSETQ, per germline. The CDR3 runs 16 residues. The junction had 8 bases not matched to a gene; V was cut back by 1 base and J by 7 bases. The CDR3 bases are TGCGCCAGCAGCTTGTGGGGACAGGGGTCGGGGAATGAGCAGTTCTTC. Protein product: CASSLWGQGSGNEQFF.

This clone showed up just a few times. The V gene is TRBV5-6, the J gene TRBJ2-3; the D gene is possibly TRBD2 (5 bases). Trimming stripped 4 bases from V and 3 bases from J, with 6 bases between. Germline V gene lookup returns CDR1 SGHDT and CDR2 YYEEEE. The length of the CDR3 is 12 residues. CDR3 amino acids: CASSPGTDTQYF. CDR3 nucleotide sequence: TGTGCCAGCAGCCCGGGAACAGATACGCAGTATTTT.

The V gene is TRBV24-1, the J gene TRBJ2-2; TRBD1 aligns across 9 bases. J lost 4 bases, V lost 1 base, and 3 bases had no gene match. Germline lookup yields CDR1 KGHDR and CDR2 SFDVKD. The CDR3 loop spans 16 amino acids. As DNA, the CDR3 is TGTGCCACCAGTGATTTAGGGACAGGGCCCACCGGGGAGCTGTTTTTT. It codes for CATSDLGTGPTGELFF.